This T cell receptor beta chain was observed in a study of blood T cell repertoires in COVID-19. CDR3 size: 14 residues. Per germline, CDR1 KGHDR and CDR2 SFDVKD. The V end was cut by 3 bases, the J end by 3 bases, with 9 bases between. The assay was immunoSEQ multiplex PCR, and TCRdb's table has in-frame clones only and misses some. The table lists about 220,000 clones, roughly four fifths of them singletons, with approximately 3.1% in the top ten. The clonotype comes from a woman aged 55-70 years who had recovered from COVID-19. Sample: PBMCs or T cells enriched from blood (not recorded which). The rearrangement joins TRBV24-1 to TRBJ2-3; tentatively, D is TRBD2 (6 bases). The CDR3 reads CATSDPRGTDTQYF. The DNA for the CDR3 is TGTGCCACCAGTGATCCCCGGGGGACAGATACGCAGTATTTT.